This T cell receptor (beta chain) was captured by sequencing in a study of T-cell memory formation after mild COVID-19. General observations from the study: Some responding clones appeared in pre-infection memory, suggesting cross-reactive memory joined. While clones contracting from day 15 to 85 were balanced between CD4 and CD8, later expanders leaned CD4+.

MiXCR was run by TCRdb on the 5' RACE reads, yielding one entry per CDR3 protein. Seen here are 350,000 to 500,000 distinct CDR3 sequences, about a sixth observed once, and the top ten hold 20% to 25%. This clonotype was observed a few times. Its target is unknown. J gave up 9 bases and V 3 bases, and 13 bases lay outside the gene matches. The length of the CDR3 is 16 residues. Germline CDR1 and CDR2: MGHRA and YSYEKL. What was sequenced was PBMCs or a T cell subset sorted from them (not recorded which). The V and J genes are TRBV4-1 and TRBJ2-1, with 8 bases that match TRBD1. The TCR was taken from a man between 18 and 35 years old who had mild COVID-19 (a few samples of this study predate the infection). Cell type and time point are not known. The CDR3 DNA follows: TGCGCCAGCAGCCACACGACAGGGGTAATGAACGGTGAGCAGTTCTTC. Translation: CASSHTTGVMNGEQFF.